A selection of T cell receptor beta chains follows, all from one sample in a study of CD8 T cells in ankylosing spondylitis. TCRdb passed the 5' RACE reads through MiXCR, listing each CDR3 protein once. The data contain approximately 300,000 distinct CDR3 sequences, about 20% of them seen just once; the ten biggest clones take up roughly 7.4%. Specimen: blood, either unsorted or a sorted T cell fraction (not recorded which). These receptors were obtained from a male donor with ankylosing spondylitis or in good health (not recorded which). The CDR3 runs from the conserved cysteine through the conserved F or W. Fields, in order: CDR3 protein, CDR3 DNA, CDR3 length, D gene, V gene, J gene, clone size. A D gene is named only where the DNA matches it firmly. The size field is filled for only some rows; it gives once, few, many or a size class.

CDR3 protein: CASRPGLAGGETQYF
CDR3 DNA: TGCGCCAGCAGACCCGGGCTAGCGGGCGGCGAGACCCAGTACTTC
CDR3 length: 15
D gene: TRBD2
V gene: TRBV5-1
J gene: TRBJ2-5
clone size: .

CDR3 protein: CASSLDLRDGRGYTF
CDR3 DNA: TGTGCCAGCAGCTTGGATCTCAGGGATGGAAGAGGCTACACCTTC
CDR3 length: 15
D gene: .
V gene: TRBV5-5
J gene: TRBJ1-2
clone size: .

CDR3 protein: CASSRTGVPQHF
CDR3 DNA: TGTGCCAGCAGCCGGACCGGGGTGCCCCAGCATTTT
CDR3 length: 12
D gene: .
V gene: TRBV12-3/TRBV12-4
J gene: TRBJ1-5
clone size: few

CDR3 protein: CAISASEQGRYSPLHF
CDR3 DNA: TGTGCCATCAGTGCAAGTGAACAGGGGAGATATTCACCCCTCCACTTT
CDR3 length: 16
D gene: TRBD1
V gene: TRBV10-3
J gene: TRBJ1-6
clone size: few

CDR3 protein: CASRRVDEQFF
CDR3 DNA: TGTGCCAGCAGGAGGGTAGATGAGCAGTTCTTC
CDR3 length: 11
D gene: .
V gene: TRBV12-3/TRBV12-4
J gene: TRBJ2-1
clone size: many

CDR3 protein: CSAKQGIQPQHF
CDR3 DNA: TGCAGTGCCAAACAGGGTATCCAGCCCCAGCATTTT
CDR3 length: 12
D gene: .
V gene: TRBV20-1
J gene: TRBJ1-5
clone size: .

CDR3 protein: CASSEQLSNQPQHF
CDR3 DNA: TGTGCCAGCAGTGAACAGCTTAGCAATCAGCCCCAGCATTTT
CDR3 length: 14
D gene: .
V gene: TRBV2
J gene: TRBJ1-5
clone size: .

CDR3 protein: CSASGRETQYF
CDR3 DNA: TGCAGTGCTAGTGGCAGGGAGACCCAGTACTTC
CDR3 length: 11
D gene: .
V gene: TRBV20-1
J gene: TRBJ2-5
clone size: many

CDR3 protein: CASSSRLAGGGGVYNEQFF
CDR3 DNA: TGCGCCAGCAGCTCCCGATTAGCGGGAGGTGGCGGGGTTTACAATGAGCAGTTCTTC
CDR3 length: 19
D gene: TRBD2
V gene: TRBV5-1
J gene: TRBJ2-1
clone size: .

CDR3 protein: CASSLVGQGGDSPLHF
CDR3 DNA: TGTGCCAGCAGCTTAGTCGGACAGGGGGGGGATTCACCCCTCCACTTT
CDR3 length: 16
D gene: TRBD1
V gene: TRBV7-8
J gene: TRBJ1-6
clone size: few

CDR3 protein: CASKGQGILAKNIQYF
CDR3 DNA: TGTGCCAGCAAGGGACAGGGAATCCTAGCCAAAAACATTCAGTACTTC
CDR3 length: 16
D gene: TRBD1
V gene: TRBV7-8
J gene: TRBJ2-4
clone size: .

CDR3 protein: CASSQDWWNIEAFF
CDR3 DNA: TGTGCCAGCAGCCAAGATTGGTGGAACATTGAAGCTTTCTTT
CDR3 length: 14
D gene: .
V gene: TRBV3-1
J gene: TRBJ1-1
clone size: .

CDR3 protein: CASSQDIWRLNSPLHF
CDR3 DNA: TGTGCCAGCAGCCAAGATATTTGGCGGTTAAATTCACCCCTCCACTTT
CDR3 length: 16
D gene: .
V gene: TRBV4-2
J gene: TRBJ1-6
clone size: few

CDR3 protein: CSATGTSGGIVPDTQYF
CDR3 DNA: TGCAGTGCTACGGGAACTAGCGGGGGCATAGTTCCAGATACGCAGTATTTT
CDR3 length: 17
D gene: TRBD2
V gene: TRBV20-1
J gene: TRBJ2-3
clone size: many

CDR3 protein: CASTFGGSYNEQFF
CDR3 DNA: TGTGCCAGCACCTTCGGAGGCTCCTACAATGAGCAGTTCTTC
CDR3 length: 14
D gene: .
V gene: TRBV12-3/TRBV12-4
J gene: TRBJ2-1
clone size: .

CDR3 protein: CASSLNPGQLTGELFF
CDR3 DNA: TGTGCCAGCAGCTTAAATCCGGGACAGCTCACCGGGGAGCTGTTTTTT
CDR3 length: 16
D gene: TRBD1
V gene: TRBV7-3
J gene: TRBJ2-2
clone size: few

CDR3 protein: CAISGTGVVGETQYF
CDR3 DNA: TGTGCCATCAGTGGTACAGGCGTTGTCGGGGAGACCCAGTACTTC
CDR3 length: 15
D gene: .
V gene: TRBV10-3
J gene: TRBJ2-5
clone size: .

CDR3 protein: CASSQDPEYNEQFF
CDR3 DNA: TGTGCCAGCAGCCAAGATCCAGAATACAATGAGCAGTTCTTC
CDR3 length: 14
D gene: .
V gene: TRBV14
J gene: TRBJ2-1
clone size: .

CDR3 protein: CASSKLAGANNEQFF
CDR3 DNA: TGTGCCAGCAGCAAACTAGCGGGGGCGAATAATGAGCAGTTCTTC
CDR3 length: 15
D gene: TRBD2
V gene: TRBV7-3
J gene: TRBJ2-1
clone size: few

CDR3 protein: CASGPLGYTF
CDR3 DNA: TGTGCCTCGGGGCCTCTTGGCTACACCTTC
CDR3 length: 10
D gene: .
V gene: TRBV30
J gene: TRBJ1-2
clone size: .

CDR3 protein: CASSQGGQVNTEAFF
CDR3 DNA: TGTGCCAGCAGCCAAGGAGGACAGGTGAACACTGAAGCTTTCTTT
CDR3 length: 15
D gene: TRBD1
V gene: TRBV4-2
J gene: TRBJ1-1
clone size: few

CDR3 protein: CASSQGWASGRKETQYF
CDR3 DNA: TGCGCCAGCAGCCAAGGGTGGGCTAGCGGAAGGAAAGAGACCCAGTACTTC
CDR3 length: 17
D gene: TRBD2
V gene: TRBV4-1
J gene: TRBJ2-5
clone size: .

CDR3 protein: CSAEPGQSNQPQHF
CDR3 DNA: TGCAGTGCAGAACCGGGACAGAGCAATCAGCCCCAGCATTTT
CDR3 length: 14
D gene: TRBD1
V gene: TRBV20-1
J gene: TRBJ1-5
clone size: .

CDR3 protein: CASSQGLAGQETQYF
CDR3 DNA: TGTGCCAGCAGTCAGGGACTAGCGGGACAAGAGACCCAGTACTTC
CDR3 length: 15
D gene: TRBD2
V gene: TRBV12-3/TRBV12-4
J gene: TRBJ2-5
clone size: few

CDR3 protein: CASSWPPQGGFNSPLHF
CDR3 DNA: TGTGCCAGCAGTTGGCCTCCACAGGGGGGATTTAATTCACCCCTCCACTTT
CDR3 length: 17
D gene: TRBD1
V gene: TRBV28
J gene: TRBJ1-6
clone size: few

CDR3 protein: CASSQEVGANTEAFF
CDR3 DNA: TGTGCCAGCAGCCAAGAAGTGGGGGCGAACACTGAAGCTTTCTTT
CDR3 length: 15
D gene: .
V gene: TRBV3-1
J gene: TRBJ1-1
clone size: .

CDR3 protein: CASSLSFANQPQHF
CDR3 DNA: TGTGCCAGCAGTTTATCTTTCGCCAATCAGCCCCAGCATTTT
CDR3 length: 14
D gene: .
V gene: TRBV27
J gene: TRBJ1-5
clone size: .

CDR3 protein: CASSSRTGAYSPLHF
CDR3 DNA: TGTGCCAGCAGTTCAAGGACAGGGGCGTACTCACCCCTCCACTTT
CDR3 length: 15
D gene: TRBD1
V gene: TRBV12-3/TRBV12-4
J gene: TRBJ1-6
clone size: .

CDR3 protein: CASSQLAGGEQFF
CDR3 DNA: TGTGCCAGCAGTCAGCTGGCAGGTGGGGAGCAGTTCTTC
CDR3 length: 13
D gene: .
V gene: TRBV12-3/TRBV12-4
J gene: TRBJ2-1
clone size: few

CDR3 protein: CSVEVQGNYGYTF
CDR3 DNA: TGCAGCGTTGAAGTACAGGGAAACTATGGCTACACCTTC
CDR3 length: 13
D gene: .
V gene: TRBV29-1
J gene: TRBJ1-2
clone size: many

CDR3 protein: CASSLFGTFYNEQFF
CDR3 DNA: TGTGCCAGCAGCTTATTCGGGACATTTTACAATGAGCAGTTCTTC
CDR3 length: 15
D gene: .
V gene: TRBV11-2
J gene: TRBJ2-1
clone size: .

CDR3 protein: CASSWDTGGQTQYF
CDR3 DNA: TGTGCCAGCAGTTGGGACACGGGGGGACAGACCCAGTACTTC
CDR3 length: 14
D gene: .
V gene: TRBV12-3/TRBV12-4
J gene: TRBJ2-5
clone size: .

CDR3 protein: CASRAGTGQSQPQHF
CDR3 DNA: TGTGCCAGCAGGGCCGGGACAGGGCAGAGTCAGCCCCAGCATTTT
CDR3 length: 15
D gene: TRBD1
V gene: TRBV12-3/TRBV12-4
J gene: TRBJ1-5
clone size: .

CDR3 protein: CASSLSSGVIEQFF
CDR3 DNA: TGTGCCAGCAGTTTATCCAGCGGGGTCATTGAGCAGTTCTTC
CDR3 length: 14
D gene: TRBD2
V gene: TRBV12-3/TRBV12-4
J gene: TRBJ2-1
clone size: few

CDR3 protein: CASTPTGAVNEQFF
CDR3 DNA: TGTGCCAGCACCCCGACGGGGGCTGTGAATGAGCAGTTCTTC
CDR3 length: 14
D gene: .
V gene: TRBV12-3/TRBV12-4
J gene: TRBJ2-1
clone size: .

CDR3 protein: CASSIDQDRVTGELFF
CDR3 DNA: TGTGCCAGTAGTATAGACCAGGACAGGGTCACCGGGGAGCTGTTTTTT
CDR3 length: 16
D gene: TRBD1
V gene: TRBV19
J gene: TRBJ2-2
clone size: few